Below are 5 T cell receptor beta chains sequenced from a single sample in a study of T cells in Graves' hyperthyroidism and ophthalmopathy. Template material for amplifying TCR beta CDR3 regions consisted of RNA transcripts. Using the HTBI primer set, a first-round RT-PCR was run on the TCR CDR3. Via MiXCR, TCRdb re-called the multiplex PCR reads, giving one row per CDR3 protein. The table has 690,000 or so distinct CDR3 sequences, approximately 18% seen once. Source material: blood. The source of these receptors is a woman in her forties or fifties with Graves' hyperthyroidism that later progressed to Graves' ophthalmopathy.

The V call is TRBV20-1, the J call TRBJ2-6, with D perhaps TRBD1 (5 bases). This CDR3 has 15 amino acids. Germline V lookup: CDR1 DFQATT, CDR2 SNEGSKA (reference sequence). V lost 0 bases to trimming and J lost 3 bases, with 9 bases between them. The CDR3 loop reads CSARDVGDGANVLTF. DNA of the CDR3: TGCAGTGCTAGAGATGTAGGGGATGGGGCCAACGTCCTGACTTTC.

V and J are TRBV18 and TRBJ2-3; possible D gene TRBD2, 6 bases. Trimming shortened V by 3 bases and J by 0 bases, and 16 bases separated the two germline ends. Germline assignment: CDR1 KGHSH and CDR2 LQKENI. The CDR3 totals 17 residues. CDR3 nucleotides: TGTGCCAGCTCACCCCTGATGACGGGGAGGAGCACAGATACGCAGTATTTT. Translating it yields CASSPLMTGRSTDTQYF.

This clonotype was recorded many times. The rearrangement uses TRBV12-3 or TRBV12-4 and TRBJ2-1; TRBD2 agrees at 12 bases. The CDR3 has 14 amino acids. V shed 8 bases, J shed 5 bases, and the junction held 4 bases outside the gene matches. The CDR3 sequence: CASGRLAGDNEQFF. The CDR3 region has the DNA TGTGCCAGCGGTCGACTAGCGGGGGACAATGAGCAGTTCTTC.

This clonotype occurred many times. V usage is TRBV5-6 and J usage is TRBJ2-5; D remains unclear. Deletions cut 4 bases from V and 4 bases from J, with 8 bases between. The germline V gene has CDR1 SGHDT and CDR2 YYEEEE. The CDR3 runs to 12 residues. CDR3 amino acids: CASSKSRETQYF. DNA of the CDR3: TGTGCCAGCAGCAAAAGTCGAGAGACCCAGTACTTC.

This clonotype turned up a few times. The J gene is TRBJ1-1, the V gene TRBV7-9; no definite D call. CDR1 SEHNR and CDR2 FQNEAQ come from the germline V gene (reference sequence). CDR3 length: 17 residues. V lost 1 base and J lost 0, with 15 bases in between. The CDR3 DNA is TGTGCCAGCAGCTTAGTGGTAGCGGAGAACATGAACACTGAAGCTTTCTTT. It translates to CASSLVVAENMNTEAFF.